This T cell receptor (beta chain) was recorded in a study of Ad26.COV2.S vaccination and SARS-CoV-2 variants. On this clone: Its antigen remains unknown.

Whole-study findings and limits: In TCR breadth and depth analyses, total T cell responses may have been underestimated.

This sample's treatment: roughly 20 received Ad26.COV2.S at low or high dose, single or two shots; roughly five received placebo; per-sample allocation not given. Samples were taken on day 63 after the first vaccine or placebo injection. The donor's status was that of an adult aged 18-55 years in Boston. Germline values: CDR1 MNHNS, CDR2 SASEGT. This CDR3 comprises 16 residues. V lost 1 base and J 6 bases, leaving 18 bases between the germline ends. Some clones are missing from TCRdb's copy, which holds only in-frame ones; the method was immunoSEQ multiplex PCR. This table has hundreds of thousands of clones, around 90% appearing once.

This clonotype originated in a person between 18 and 59 years old who received the Ad26.COV2.S COVID-19 vaccine or a placebo. This material consisted of peripheral blood, taken in a trial of Ad26.COV2.S vaccine versus placebo. The gene calls are TRBV6-1 and TRBJ1-2, with D possibly TRBD1 on 5 matching bases. The CDR3 sequence is CASSEDRGKASHGYTF. In nucleotides, the CDR3 is TGTGCCAGCAGTGAAGATAGGGGAAAGGCGAGCCATGGCTACACCTTC.